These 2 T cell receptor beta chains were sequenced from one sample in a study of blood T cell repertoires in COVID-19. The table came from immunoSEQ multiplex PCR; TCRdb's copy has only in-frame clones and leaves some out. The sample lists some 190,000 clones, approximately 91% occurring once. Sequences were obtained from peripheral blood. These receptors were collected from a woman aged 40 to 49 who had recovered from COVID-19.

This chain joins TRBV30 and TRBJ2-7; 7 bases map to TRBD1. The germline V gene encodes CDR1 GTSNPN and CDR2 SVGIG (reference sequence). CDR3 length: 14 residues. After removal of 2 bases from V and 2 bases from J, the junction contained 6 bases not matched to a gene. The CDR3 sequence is CAWSTFGTAYEQYF. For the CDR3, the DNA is TGTGCCTGGAGTACCTTCGGGACAGCCTACGAGCAGTACTTC.

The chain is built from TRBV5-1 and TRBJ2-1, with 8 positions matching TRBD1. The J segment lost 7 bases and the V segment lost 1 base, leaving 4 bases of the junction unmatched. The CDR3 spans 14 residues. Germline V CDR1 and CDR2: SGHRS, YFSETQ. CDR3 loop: CASSLRQGTNEQFF. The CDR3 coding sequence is TGCGCCAGCAGCTTGCGACAGGGGACAAATGAGCAGTTCTTC.